The entry below describes one T cell receptor beta chain. Its antigen is undetermined. This specimen belongs to a study of OX40 agonist ivuxolimab in advanced cancers. Study summary: Dose-escalation patients suffered from hepatocellular carcinoma, melanoma, renal cell or head and neck cancer.

Germline V gene sequence: CDR1 PRHDT, CDR2 FYEKMQ (reference sequence). V lost 8 bases and J lost 7; bases outside the gene matches: 8. The length of the CDR3 is 13 residues. Profiling relied on immunoSEQ multiplex PCR, and the TCRdb table lists in-frame clones only, not all of them. Of under 65,000 clones in the sample, around 93% were seen once. Study observations and caveats: Still undetermined is the antigen specificity of the expanded peripheral T cells. Partial responders receiving 0.1-3.0 mg/kg showed among the lowest clonal expansion.

Sequenced material: CD4+ or CD8+ T cells sorted from blood, taken in a trial of the OX40 agonist ivuxolimab. The chain employs TRBV13 and TRBJ2-3, with 8 bases fitting TRBD1. The TCR comes from an adult with an advanced solid tumor such as melanoma, head and neck, liver or kidney cancer. CDR3 nucleotide sequence: TGTGCCAGCCGGTCAGGGGGCGTGAATACGCAGTATTTT. This encodes CASRSGGVNTQYF.